This T cell receptor beta chain was documented in a study of cytomegalovirus exposure and HLA in healthy donors. V was shortened by 0 bases and J by 4 bases, with 10 bases between the two germline ends. The CDR3 runs 14 residues. Germline-derived CDR1 and CDR2 are SGHRS and YFSETQ. The primer mix had 60 Vbeta and 13 Jbeta primers. Measured with immunoSEQ multiplex PCR; TCRdb has only the in-frame clones, and not every one. Of 100,000 or so clones in the sample, approximately 87% were seen once. The chain recombines TRBV5-1 with TRBJ1-1; a possible D gene is TRBD1 (5 bases). This receptor was identified in a man aged 40-50 years in good health and CMV-seronegative. The specimen was PBMCs. The CDR3 sequence: CASSLEGWVTEAFF. In nucleotides, the CDR3 is TGCGCCAGCAGCTTGGAGGGGTGGGTCACTGAAGCTTTCTTT.